This T cell receptor (beta chain) was observed in a study of CD8 T cells in ankylosing spondylitis. This clonotype appeared a few times. The antigen is unknown. Study-level findings and limits: Ankylosing spondylitis blood seemed to carry a telltale TCR beta motif made of roughly 8 highly homologous variants. A number of the motif variants had already been described in reactive arthritis synovial fluid and blood. According to the report, clones linked to the disease were significantly enriched in matched synovial fluid samples taken from ankylosing spondylitis patients.

The length of the CDR3 is 16 residues. Trimming stripped 5 bases from V and 2 bases from J, with 16 bases between. TCR beta libraries were made by quantitative 5'-RACE with molecular barcodes. TCRdb reprocessed the 5' RACE reads via MiXCR and lists one record per CDR3 protein. The table lists roughly 700,000 distinct CDR3 sequences, about 20% of them singletons. The material sequenced was blood, either unsorted or a sorted T cell fraction (not recorded which). The gene calls are TRBV12-3 or TRBV12-4 and TRBJ1-5, with D unresolved. This sequence originates from a male donor with ankylosing spondylitis. Here the CDR3 DNA reads TGTGCCAGCAGTCCTTGGACGGGAGATCGCAATCAGCCCCAGCATTTT. Its protein product is CASSPWTGDRNQPQHF.